These 29 T cell receptor beta chains came from one sample sequenced in a study of T cell responses to AZD1222 COVID-19 vaccine. The method was immunoSEQ multiplex PCR; TCRdb's version includes in-frame clones alone and lacks a portion of them. The sample yields around 110,000 clones, 92% seen once. Sequencing was performed on peripheral blood, taken 28 days after the second AZD1222 dose. These receptors all come from an adult who received the AZD1222 COVID-19 vaccine.

The J gene is TRBJ2-7, the V gene TRBV6-5, with 9 bases matching TRBD2. The CDR3 has 14 residues. The V gene end was trimmed by 6 bases and the J gene end by 2 bases; junction bases not matched to a gene: 5. Looked up from germline, CDR1 is MNHEY and CDR2 is SVGAGI. CDR3 amino acids: CASRSLAGTYEQYF. CDR3 bases: TGTGCCAGCAGGTCACTAGCGGGTACCTACGAGCAGTACTTC.

The chain recombines TRBV30 with TRBJ1-6, with a tentative D call TRBD1 (6 bases). The CDR3 is made up of 15 amino acids. Trimming stripped 0 bases from V and 9 bases from J, with 15 bases between. Germline V CDR1 and CDR2: GTSNPN, SVGIG (reference sequence). The CDR3 loop reads CAWSVGGGRFSPLHF. The CDR3 DNA follows: TGTGCCTGGAGTGTCGGTGGGGGCAGGTTTTCACCCCTCCACTTT.

The chain joins TRBV7-9 to TRBJ1-1; D gene unclear. The V end lost 5 bases, the J end lost 2 bases, and 6 bases lay between the germline ends. The CDR3 is 12 amino acids. Germline V gene data show CDR1 as SEHNR and CDR2 as FQNEAQ (reference sequence). The CDR3 sequence: CASSHGNTEAFF. CDR3 nucleotides: TGTGCCAGCAGCCACGGTAACACTGAAGCTTTCTTT.

The rearrangement links TRBV28 to TRBJ2-4; 8 nucleotides match TRBD2. The CDR3 loop spans 15 amino acids. V trimming: 4 bases; J trimming: 4 bases; junction bases outside the gene matches: 6. Germline CDR1 and CDR2: MDHEN and SYDVKM. CDR3 coding DNA: TGTGCCAGCAGTTCCCTGACTAGCGTAAAAAACATTCAGTACTTC. This encodes CASSSLTSVKNIQYF.

Here the CDR3 reads CASSSHLGAYEQYF. CDR3 bases: TGTGCCAGCAGCTCCCACCTAGGAGCCTACGAGCAGTACTTC. The V gene is TRBV28, the J gene TRBJ2-7; D remains ambiguous. This CDR3 is built from 14 residues. Trimming removed 6 bases from V and 2 bases from J, with 14 bases in between. Per germline, CDR1 MDHEN and CDR2 SYDVKM.

The rearrangement joins TRBV18 to TRBJ1-3; D unresolved. Germline CDR1 KGHSH, CDR2 LQKENI. The CDR3 contains 13 residues. With 4 bases removed from V and 0 bases from J, the gap between germline ends came to 4 bases. CDR3 sequence: CASSRDSGNTIYF. In nucleotides, the CDR3 is TGTGCCAGCTCACGAGACTCTGGAAACACCATATATTTT.

The chain has TRBV3-1 (or the pseudogene TRBV3-2) and TRBJ2-7, with 9 bases matching TRBD2. The CDR3 is made up of 13 amino acids. J was trimmed by 5 bases and V by 5 bases; bases with no gene match: 4. Germline CDR1 LGHDT, CDR2 YNNKEL (reference sequence). This chain's CDR3 is CASSGTSRNEQYF. In DNA form, the CDR3 reads TGTGCCAGCAGCGGGACTAGCAGAAACGAGCAGTACTTC.

The chain joins TRBV28 to TRBJ2-5; D not certain. Germline V gene lookup returns CDR1 MDHEN and CDR2 SYDVKM. The V gene lost 2 bases and the J gene lost 3 bases, with 7 bases spanning the gap. The CDR3 totals 13 residues. CDR3 coding DNA: TGTGCCAGCAGTTTAGGGGTCGAAGAGACCCAGTACTTC. Encoded protein: CASSLGVEETQYF.

The chain uses TRBV9 and TRBJ1-3; D is perhaps TRBD1 (5 bases). Per the germline V gene, CDR1 is SGDLS and CDR2 is YYNGEE. Trimming removed 5 bases at V and 0 bases at J, with 12 bases between. This CDR3 has 15 residues. In nucleotides, the CDR3 is TGTGCCAGCAGTCAGACAGATAGCTCTGGAAACACCATATATTTT. It yields the protein CASSQTDSSGNTIYF.

The table lists this clone with a few counts. The CDR3 region has the DNA TGTGCCAGCAGCTTAGATCCCAATTCACCCCTCCACTTT. This encodes CASSLDPNSPLHF. This chain joins TRBV11-1 and TRBJ1-6; D remains ambiguous. This CDR3 is 13 amino acids long. CDR1 and CDR2 (germline): SGHAT, FQDESV (reference sequence). The V end lost 1 base, the J end lost 7 bases, and 5 bases lay between the germline ends.

The rearrangement joins TRBV15 to TRBJ1-3; D is unclear. V lost 0 bases and J lost 1, with 7 bases in between. Per germline, CDR1 LNHNV and CDR2 YYDKDF (reference sequence). This CDR3 spans 15 amino acids. CDR3 in DNA: TGTGCCACCAGCAGAGATCCGGGTTCTGGAAACACCATATATTTT. Amino acid sequence: CATSRDPGSGNTIYF.

Notes on this clone: This sample also contains other DNA sequences that code for the same CDR3. V usage is TRBV6-1 and J usage is TRBJ2-2; D is unresolved. V was shortened by 3 bases and J by 1 base, with 9 bases between the two germline ends. The CDR3 loop spans 15 amino acids. From germline, CDR1 is MNHNS and CDR2 SASEGT. CDR3: CASSDSPGNTGELFF. In nucleotides, the CDR3 is TGTGCCAGCAGTGATAGTCCAGGGAACACCGGGGAGCTGTTTTTT.

This clone was picked up a small number of times. The chain uses TRBV7-8 and TRBJ1-4, with D unclear. From germline, CDR1 is SGHVS and CDR2 FQNEAQ. V gave up 3 bases and J gave up 6 bases, with 11 bases separating them. The CDR3 is made up of 14 amino acids. This CDR3 reads CASSFSRNHEKLFF. The CDR3 nucleotides read TGTGCCAGCAGCTTTTCTCGGAACCATGAAAAACTGTTTTTT.

This chain connects TRBV11-2 to TRBJ1-4; a possible D gene is TRBD1 (5 bases). This CDR3 region has 14 residues. The germline V gene has CDR1 SGHAT and CDR2 FQNNGV. The V gene lost 1 base and the J gene lost 8 bases, with 11 bases spanning the gap. CDR3 sequence: CASSLGGLGEKLFF. As DNA, the CDR3 is TGTGCCAGCAGCTTAGGGGGACTTGGGGAAAAACTGTTTTTT.

The chain is built from TRBV27 and TRBJ2-3; D is unresolved. Germline V lookup: CDR1 MNHEY, CDR2 SMNVEV (reference sequence). Trimming took off 4 bases at V and 4 bases at J, with 12 bases between the two ends. CDR3 size: 14 residues. The chain's CDR3 is CASSSLLLPDTQYF. The CDR3 region has the DNA TGTGCCAGCAGTTCGCTACTATTACCAGATACGCAGTATTTT.

The chain has TRBV9 and TRBJ1-4; 10 bases are a match to TRBD1. Germline V lookup: CDR1 SGDLS, CDR2 YYNGEE. The length of the CDR3 is 16 residues. With V trimmed by 2 bases and J by 4 bases, 5 bases remained unmatched. The CDR3 spells CASSVRTGGLNEKLFF. The DNA of the CDR3 is TGTGCCAGCAGCGTCCGGACAGGGGGTCTTAATGAAAAACTGTTTTTT.

The chain's CDR3 is CASTSGGGAWTEAFF. DNA of the CDR3: TGTGCCAGTACCTCCGGGGGGGGCGCATGGACTGAAGCTTTCTTT. J is TRBJ1-1 and V is TRBV19, with D maybe TRBD1 (6 bases). The CDR3 has 15 residues. In germline, CDR1 is LNHDA, CDR2 SQIVND (reference sequence). V gave up 7 bases and J gave up 5 bases, with 20 bases separating them.

This chain joins TRBV3-1 (or the pseudogene TRBV3-2) and TRBJ2-7, with D perhaps being TRBD1 or TRBD2 (5 bases each). This CDR3 comprises 12 residues. Germline V lookup: CDR1 LGHDT, CDR2 YNNKEL (reference sequence). V lost 4 bases and J lost 6, with 10 bases in between. The CDR3 region has the DNA TGTGCCAGCAGCCCCGGGACGCTCGAGCAGTACTTC. It specifies CASSPGTLEQYF.

The chain couples TRBV6-5 to TRBJ1-2; D gene ambiguous. The germline gives CDR1 MNHEY, CDR2 SVGAGI. V gave up 5 bases and J gave up 10 bases, with 11 bases separating them. This CDR3 has 11 amino acids. The CDR3 reads CASSHLGDYTF. The CDR3 DNA reads TGTGCCAGCAGTCACCTCGGCGACTACACCTTC.

The chain combines TRBV7-6 with TRBJ2-7; 9 bases map to TRBD2. V shed 1 base and J 2 bases; nucleotides not matched to a gene: 6. The V gene's germline CDR1 is SGHVS and CDR2 FNYEAQ. The length of the CDR3 is 16 residues. CDR3 sequence reads: CASSLGVAGAPYEQYF. The CDR3 DNA reads as TGTGCCAGCAGCTTAGGGGTAGCGGGGGCCCCCTACGAGCAGTACTTC.

This chain uses TRBV4-1 with TRBJ1-3; D gene uncertain. The CDR3 spans 13 residues. CDR1 is MGHRA, CDR2 YSYEKL, per germline. With 4 bases removed from V and 4 bases from J, the gap between germline ends came to 8 bases. CDR3 sequence: CASSPYQGNTIYF. Here the CDR3 DNA reads TGCGCCAGCAGCCCCTATCAAGGAAACACCATATATTTT.

This chain uses TRBV19 with TRBJ2-1; 7 bases are shared with TRBD2. V was pared by 3 bases and J by 2 bases, with 4 bases of the junction left unmatched. CDR1 and CDR2 from the germline V gene are LNHDA and SQIVND (reference sequence). There are 15 residues in the CDR3. CDR3 residues: CASSMGLPAYNEQFF. The CDR3 nucleotides are TGTGCCAGTAGTATGGGACTACCGGCCTACAATGAGCAGTTCTTC.

V is TRBV19 and J is TRBJ2-6; D remains ambiguous. CDR3 size: 16 residues. Per the germline V gene, CDR1 is LNHDA and CDR2 is SQIVND (reference sequence). V was trimmed by 7 bases and J by 2 bases, leaving 15 bases between them. This chain's CDR3 is CASTPRVGAGANVLTF. CDR3 nucleotides: TGTGCCAGTACCCCAAGGGTAGGAGCTGGGGCCAACGTCCTGACTTTC. Full variable domain (rest looked up from reference TRBV19 and TRBJ2-6): DGGITQSPKYLFRKEGQNVTLSCEQNLNHDAMYWYRQDPGQGLRLIYYSQIVNDFQKGDIAEGYSVSREKKESFPLTVTSAQKNPTAFYLCASTPRVGAGANVLTFGAGSRLTVL.

The genes are TRBV5-1 and TRBJ2-5, with D possibly being TRBD2 (6 bases). Germline CDR1 reads SGHRS; CDR2 reads YFSETQ. The ends were cut back, 5 bases at V and 1 base at J, with 15 bases in the middle. The length of the CDR3 is 15 residues. CDR3 bases: TGCGCCAGCAGGACCATCGGCGGGGCCCAAGAGACCCAGTACTTC. Its protein product is CASRTIGGAQETQYF.

As DNA, the CDR3 is TGTGCCAGCAGTCAAGGGGGCGCAAGCAATCAGCCCCAGCATTTT. As protein: CASSQGGASNQPQHF. The chain links TRBV28 to TRBJ1-5, with TRBD1 matching 7 bases. The germline V gene encodes CDR1 MDHEN and CDR2 SYDVKM. The CDR3 is made up of 15 amino acids. Trimming took 5 bases from V and 1 from J; bases not matched to a gene: 5.

The CDR3 nucleotides read TGTGCCAGCAGTGAGACAGGGATCCCAACGAGCAATCAGCCCCAGCATTTT. It specifies CASSETGIPTSNQPQHF. The gene calls are TRBV6-1 and TRBJ1-5, with 7 bases fitting TRBD1. CDR3 length: 17 amino acids. The germline V gene has CDR1 MNHNS and CDR2 SASEGT. V was clipped by 3 bases and J by 1 base; unmatched bases: 9.

The CDR3 nucleotides read TGTGCCAGCAGTTTATGGGCGGGTGGGGCTGAGACTGAAGCTTTCTTT. Residues: CASSLWAGGAETEAFF. The V and J genes are TRBV28 and TRBJ1-1, with D tentatively TRBD1 (5 bases). The CDR3 is 16 amino acids. V was clipped by 0 bases and J by 5 bases, with 16 bases between them. Germline CDR1 is MDHEN and CDR2 is SYDVKM. The full variable domain, in which reference TRBV28 and TRBJ1-1 provide the parts outside the CDR3, is DVKVTQSSRYLVKRTGEKVFLECVQDMDHENMFWYRQDPGLGLRLIYFSYDVKMKEKGDIPEGYSVSREKKERFSLILESASTNQTSMYLCASSLWAGGAETEAFFGQGTRLTVV.

This chain connects TRBV6-4 to TRBJ1-1; D is ambiguous. V was trimmed by 3 bases and J by 10 bases, leaving 9 bases between them. The CDR3 extends over 11 amino acids. CDR1 is MRHNA, CDR2 SNTAGT, per germline. CDR3 amino acids: CASSEGSGAFF. DNA of the CDR3: TGTGCCAGCAGTGAGGGGTCTGGAGCTTTCTTT.

The chain joins TRBV7-2 to TRBJ2-1, with D tentatively TRBD2 (5 bases). CDR1 is SGHTA, CDR2 FQGNSA, per germline. Deletions cut 5 bases from V and 0 bases from J, with 11 bases between. CDR3 length equals 15 residues. In nucleotides, the CDR3 is TGTGCCAGCAGCCCCCTAACTAGCTCCTACAATGAGCAGTTCTTC. As protein: CASSPLTSSYNEQFF.